The clone carrying this T cell receptor beta chain was recorded many times. cDNA synthesis was performed by 5'RACE with 10-nucleotide random UMIs. MiXCR, run by TCRdb on the 5' RACE reads, gives a single entry per CDR3 protein. The sample records 23,000 or so distinct CDR3 sequences, around an eighth being singletons. PBMCs numbering 2 million and stored at -80 C yielded the unsorted libraries. This entry comes from a study of neurological immune-mediated disorders. Sequenced: PBMCs. This TCR was sampled from a woman aged 60-70 years with HTLV-1-associated myelopathy (HAM/TSP).

CDR3 loop: CSGGQGKYEQYF. The CDR3 DNA reads TGCAGCGGGGGACAGGGAAAATACGAGCAGTACTTC. V is TRBV29-1 and J is TRBJ2-7, with TRBD1 matching 9 bases. Germline loops: CDR1 SQVTM, CDR2 ANQGSEA. Germline trimming cut 7 bases from V and 4 bases from J; bases unmatched to any gene: 5. The CDR3 runs 12 residues.